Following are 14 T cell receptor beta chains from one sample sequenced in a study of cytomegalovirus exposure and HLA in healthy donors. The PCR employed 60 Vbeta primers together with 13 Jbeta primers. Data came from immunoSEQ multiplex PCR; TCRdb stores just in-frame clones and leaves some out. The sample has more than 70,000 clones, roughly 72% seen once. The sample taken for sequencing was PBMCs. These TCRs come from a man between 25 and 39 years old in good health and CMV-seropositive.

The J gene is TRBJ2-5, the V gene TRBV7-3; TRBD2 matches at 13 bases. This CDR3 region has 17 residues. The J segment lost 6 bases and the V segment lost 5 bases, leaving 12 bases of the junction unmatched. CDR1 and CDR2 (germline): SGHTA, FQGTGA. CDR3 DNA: TGTGCCAGCAGCCTGGGGACTAGCGGGGCGGCAGGTCAGACCCAGTACTTC. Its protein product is CASSLGTSGAAGQTQYF.

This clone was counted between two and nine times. The CDR3 nucleotides are TGTGCCAGCTGGGGGACAGGGCCGCATGAGCAGTACTTC. This translates into CASWGTGPHEQYF. The chain is built from TRBV28 and TRBJ2-7, with 9 bases that match TRBD1. V lost 8 bases and J lost 7; bases outside the gene matches: 9. Germline assignment: CDR1 MDHEN and CDR2 SYDVKM. The CDR3 length is 13 residues.

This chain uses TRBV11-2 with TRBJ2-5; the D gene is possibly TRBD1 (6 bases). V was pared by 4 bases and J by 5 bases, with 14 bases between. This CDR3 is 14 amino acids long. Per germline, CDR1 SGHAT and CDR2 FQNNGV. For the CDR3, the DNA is TGTGCCAGCAGCTCGGACGGTAGGGGGGAGACCCAGTACTTC. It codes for CASSSDGRGETQYF. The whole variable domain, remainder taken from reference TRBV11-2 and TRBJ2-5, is EAGVAQSPRYKIIEKRQSVAFWCNPISGHATLYWYQQILGQGPKLLIQFQNNGVVDDSQLPKDRFSAERLKGVDSTLKIQPAKLEDSAVYLCASSSDGRGETQYFGPGTRLLVL.

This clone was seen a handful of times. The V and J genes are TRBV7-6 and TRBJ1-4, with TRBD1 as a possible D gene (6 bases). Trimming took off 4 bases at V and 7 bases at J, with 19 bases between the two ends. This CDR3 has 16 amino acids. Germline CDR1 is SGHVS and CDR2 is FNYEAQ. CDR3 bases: TGTGCCAGCAGCTCTAATTTACAGGGAGTCGTTGAAAAACTGTTTTTT. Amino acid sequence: CASSSNLQGVVEKLFF.

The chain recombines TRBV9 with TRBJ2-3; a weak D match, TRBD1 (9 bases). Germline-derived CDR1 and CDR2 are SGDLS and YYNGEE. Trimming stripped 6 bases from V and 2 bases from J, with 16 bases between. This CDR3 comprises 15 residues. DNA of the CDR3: TGTGCCAGCAATAGCGGGACAGGGAACACAGATACGCAGTATTTT. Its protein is CASNSGTGNTDTQYF.

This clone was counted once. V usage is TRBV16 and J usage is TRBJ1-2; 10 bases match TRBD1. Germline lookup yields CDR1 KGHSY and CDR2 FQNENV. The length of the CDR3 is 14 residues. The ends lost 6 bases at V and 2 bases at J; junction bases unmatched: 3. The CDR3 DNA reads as TGTGCCAGCAGACTGGACAGGGGGAACTATGGCTACACCTTC. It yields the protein CASRLDRGNYGYTF.

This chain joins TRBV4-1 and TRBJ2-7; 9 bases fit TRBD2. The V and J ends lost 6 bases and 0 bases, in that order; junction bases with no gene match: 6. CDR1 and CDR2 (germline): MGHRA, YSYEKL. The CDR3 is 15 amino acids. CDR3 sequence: CASRRGLAYSYEQYF. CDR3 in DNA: TGCGCCAGCAGAAGAGGACTAGCGTACTCCTACGAGCAGTACTTC.

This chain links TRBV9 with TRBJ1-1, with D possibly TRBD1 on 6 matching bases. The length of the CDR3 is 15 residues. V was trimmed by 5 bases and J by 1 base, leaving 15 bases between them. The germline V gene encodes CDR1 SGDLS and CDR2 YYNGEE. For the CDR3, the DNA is TGTGCCAGCAGTGCCACCGGGACAAGGAACACTGAAGCTTTCTTT. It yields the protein CASSATGTRNTEAFF.

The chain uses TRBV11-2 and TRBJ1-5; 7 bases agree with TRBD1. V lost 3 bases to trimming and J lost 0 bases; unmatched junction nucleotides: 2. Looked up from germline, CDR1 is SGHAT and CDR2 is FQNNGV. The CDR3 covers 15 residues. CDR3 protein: CASSLTGNSNQPQHF. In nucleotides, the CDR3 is TGTGCCAGCAGCTTGACAGGGAATAGCAATCAGCCCCAGCATTTT.

The CDR3 protein is CASSLRTGNGEQYV. As DNA, the CDR3 is TGTGCCAGCAGCCTAAGGACAGGGAACGGCGAGCAGTACGTC. The rearrangement links TRBV6-1 to TRBJ2-7, with 8 bases fitting TRBD1. CDR1 and CDR2 from the germline V gene are MNHNS and SASEGT. The V and J ends lost 6 bases and 6 bases, in that order; junction bases with no gene match: 10. The CDR3 is made up of 14 amino acids.

CDR3: CASSLRLAGGYNEQFF. The CDR3 region has the DNA TGTGCCAGCAGCTTACGACTAGCGGGAGGGTACAATGAGCAGTTCTTC. The rearrangement uses TRBV7-6 and TRBJ2-1, with TRBD2 matching over 14 bases. V gave up 2 bases and J gave up 4 bases; unmatched junction bases: 1. Germline CDR1 and CDR2: SGHVS and FNYEAQ. CDR3 size: 16 residues.

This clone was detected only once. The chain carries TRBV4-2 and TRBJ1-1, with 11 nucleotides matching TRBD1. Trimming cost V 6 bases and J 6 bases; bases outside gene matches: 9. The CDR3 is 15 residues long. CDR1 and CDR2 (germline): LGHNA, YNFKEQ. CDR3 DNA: TGTGCCAGCAGGGAAGGACAGGGGGCCCGACCTGAAGCTTTCTTT. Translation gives CASREGQGARPEAFF.

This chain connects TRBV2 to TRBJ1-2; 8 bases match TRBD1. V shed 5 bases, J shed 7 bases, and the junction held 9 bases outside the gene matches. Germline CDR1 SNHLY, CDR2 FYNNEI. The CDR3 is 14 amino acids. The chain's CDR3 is CASSSLQGAGGYTF. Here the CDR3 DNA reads TGTGCCAGCAGTTCTTTGCAGGGGGCAGGTGGCTACACCTTC.

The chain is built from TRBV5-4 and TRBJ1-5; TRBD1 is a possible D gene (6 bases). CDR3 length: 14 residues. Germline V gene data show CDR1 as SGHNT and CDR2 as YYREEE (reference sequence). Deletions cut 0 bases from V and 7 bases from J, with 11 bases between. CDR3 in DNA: TGTGCCAGCAGCTTGGACAGGGAAGGACAGCCCCAGCATTTT. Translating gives CASSLDREGQPQHF.